Below, 21 T cell receptor beta chains from the same sample are listed, as sequenced in a study of blood T cell repertoires in COVID-19 (dated by TCRdb to 2020 to 2022). The library was prepared using the immunoSEQ multiplex PCR assay. Sourced from immuneACCESS, this table was stored by TCRdb with only in-frame sequences that have V and J called. A share of the clones is absent; for the studies checked, an unresolved V gene accounts for under half, and the remainder has no known explanation. Here the sample has 200,000 to 250,000 clones; 86% occur a single time. The top ten clonotypes cover approximately 6% of the sample. The sample taken for sequencing was peripheral blood. The origin of the receptors is a woman aged 80 or over with COVID-19, enrolled during active disease.

The rearrangement links TRBV28 to TRBJ1-2, with D uncertain. This CDR3 region has 16 residues. V lost 5 bases and J lost 3, with 19 bases in between. Germline V lookup: CDR1 MDHEN, CDR2 SYDVKM. The CDR3 reads CASSVTGLTPDYGYTF. As DNA, the CDR3 is TGTGCCAGCAGTGTAACCGGTCTTACTCCGGACTATGGCTACACCTTC.

This clone was seen just once. The chain links TRBV19 to TRBJ2-2, with TRBD1 matching 7 bases. This CDR3 spans 15 amino acids. CDR1 and CDR2 from the germline V gene are LNHDA and SQIVND (reference sequence). The V gene end was trimmed by 4 bases and the J gene end by 3 bases; junction bases not matched to a gene: 5. The CDR3 protein is CASSTGTEYTGELFF. DNA for the CDR3: TGTGCCAGTAGTACCGGGACAGAATACACCGGGGAGCTGTTTTTT.

V gene TRBV5-1 combines with J gene TRBJ2-7, with 7 bases fitting TRBD1. Germline CDR1 SGHRS, CDR2 YFSETQ. There are 14 residues in the CDR3. V was clipped by 4 bases and J by 2 bases; unmatched bases: 6. The CDR3: CASSVDRSTYEQYF. CDR3 nucleotide sequence: TGCGCCAGCAGCGTGGACAGGTCTACCTACGAGCAGTACTTC.

V usage is TRBV9 and J usage is TRBJ2-1; 13 bases line up with TRBD2. The V and J ends lost 0 bases and 7 bases, in that order; junction bases with no gene match: 10. The germline gives CDR1 SGDLS, CDR2 YYNGEE. The CDR3 runs to 18 residues. The CDR3 sequence: CASSVAGTSGVGWNEQFF. In DNA, the CDR3 is TGTGCCAGCAGCGTAGCCGGGACTAGCGGGGTAGGTTGGAATGAGCAGTTCTTC.

The chain has TRBV4-3 and TRBJ2-1; D possibly corresponds to TRBD2 (6 bases). Per the germline V gene, CDR1 is LGHNA and CDR2 is YSLEER. Trimming pared 0 bases from V and 9 bases from J, leaving 12 bases between. The CDR3 sequence is 14 residues long. CDR3 DNA: TGCGCCAGCAGCCAAGAAATGCAGGGAGGTGAGCAGTTCTTC. Translated, it gives CASSQEMQGGEQFF.

The sample holds one count of this clone. This chain connects TRBV25-1 to TRBJ1-2; 9 nucleotides match TRBD1. The CDR3 is 14 amino acids. In germline, CDR1 is MGHDK, CDR2 SYGVNS. Germline trimming cut 1 base from V and 8 bases from J; bases unmatched to any gene: 5. CDR3 loop: CASSESNRGLGYTF. In DNA form, the CDR3 reads TGTGCCAGCAGTGAATCCAACAGGGGGCTGGGCTACACCTTC.

Turning to this clone: Within the sample, other DNA sequences also encode this same CDR3. The chain joins TRBV5-1 to TRBJ1-3; D not certain. Trimming shortened V by 0 bases and J by 0 bases, and 4 bases separated the two germline ends. The CDR3 has 14 amino acids. Germline values: CDR1 SGHRS, CDR2 YFSETQ. CDR3 loop: CASSLAGSGNTIYF. CDR3 sequence (DNA): TGCGCCAGCAGCTTGGCCGGCTCTGGAAACACCATATATTTT. Supplemented by reference TRBV5-1 and TRBJ1-3, the full variable domain reads KAGVTQTPRYLIKTRGQQVTLSCSPISGHRSVSWYQQTPGQGLQFLFEYFSETQRNKGNFPGRFSGRQFSNSRSEMNVSTLELGDSALYLCASSLAGSGNTIYFGEGSWLTVV.

Worth noting for this clone: As the CDR3 is not closed by the conserved phenylalanine or tryptophan, this likely results from a read error. The DNA is omitted, as the CDR3 cannot be located on it reliably, and the CDR3 follows TCRdb's listing. The chain recombines TRBV29-1 with TRBJ2-7; TRBD2, the D gene given by the table, was not confirmed from the DNA. Germline CDR1 SQVTM, CDR2 ANQGSEA. The CDR3 is 11 amino acids long, termini counted. CDR3: CSVVLPGLVLP.

The chain uses TRBV28 and TRBJ2-7, with 11 nucleotides matching TRBD1. The CDR3 is 14 residues long. Germline trimming cut 6 bases from V and 6 bases from J; bases unmatched to any gene: 7. The V gene's germline CDR1 is MDHEN and CDR2 SYDVKM. Here the CDR3 DNA reads TGTGCCAGCAGGGCTTCCGGGACAGGGGGCGAGCAGTACGTC. Its protein product is CASRASGTGGEQYV.

This clone appeared once. The gene calls are TRBV6-5 and TRBJ2-2, with 10 bases aligning to TRBD1. The germline CDR1 and CDR2 sequences are MNHEY and SVGAGI. The CDR3 consists of 15 residues. The V and J ends lost 6 bases and 5 bases, in that order; junction bases with no gene match: 6. CDR3 DNA sequence: TGTGCCAGCAGCCGGGGACAGGGGTTTACCGGGGAGCTGTTTTTT. Translating it yields CASSRGQGFTGELFF.

The V and J genes are TRBV2 and TRBJ2-3, with 7 bases identical to TRBD1. V lost 5 bases to trimming and J lost 4 bases; unmatched junction nucleotides: 9. Looked up from germline, CDR1 is SNHLY and CDR2 is FYNNEI. CDR3 size: 15 residues. This CDR3 is CASSMPRGGADTQYF. Here the CDR3 DNA reads TGTGCCAGCAGTATGCCGCGAGGGGGCGCAGATACGCAGTATTTT.

V is TRBV28 and J is TRBJ1-2; D may be TRBD1 (6 bases). Germline V gene lookup returns CDR1 MDHEN and CDR2 SYDVKM. The V gene lost 4 bases and the J gene lost 1 base, with 19 bases spanning the gap. This CDR3 is built from 17 residues. The DNA for the CDR3 is TGTGCCAGCAGTTCGGAGGAACAGGGTTTCGATAACTATGGCTACACCTTC. Translated, it gives CASSSEEQGFDNYGYTF.

The chain recombines TRBV6-2 or TRBV6-3 with TRBJ1-5; D is perhaps TRBD1 (5 bases). The CDR3 loop spans 15 amino acids. Trimming took off 0 bases at V and 8 bases at J, with 14 bases between the two ends. In germline, CDR1 is MNHEY, CDR2 SVGEGT. Here the CDR3 reads CASSYSAGTGEPQHF. CDR3 nucleotides: TGTGCCAGCAGTTACTCTGCAGGTACGGGGGAGCCCCAGCATTTT.

The chain has TRBV30 and TRBJ2-1, with 8 bases fitting TRBD1. This CDR3 is 14 amino acids long. Germline lookup yields CDR1 GTSNPN and CDR2 SVGIG (reference sequence). J lost 6 bases, V lost 5 bases, and 9 bases had no gene match. CDR3 loop: CAWVFGTGSNEQFF. CDR3 nucleotides: TGTGCCTGGGTCTTCGGGACAGGTTCCAATGAGCAGTTCTTC.

This clone is a singleton in its sample. The chain is built from TRBV24-1 and TRBJ2-1; no reliable D call. V lost 1 base and J 4 bases, leaving 4 bases between the germline ends. The length of the CDR3 is 13 residues. Germline V gene data show CDR1 as KGHDR and CDR2 as SFDVKD. The CDR3 spells CATSDFMYNEQFF. The CDR3 coding sequence is TGTGCCACCAGTGATTTCATGTACAATGAGCAGTTCTTC.

CDR3 sequence reads: CASSPPTGQGTYGYTF. Here the CDR3 DNA reads TGTGCCAGCTCACCACCGACGGGACAGGGGACCTATGGCTACACCTTC. This chain connects TRBV18 to TRBJ1-2, with 10 nucleotides matching TRBD1. CDR3 size: 16 residues. V shed 0 bases and J 4 bases; nucleotides not matched to a gene: 5. The V gene's germline CDR1 is KGHSH and CDR2 LQKENI. The full variable domain, rest sourced from reference TRBV18 and TRBJ1-2, is NAGVMQNPRHLVRRRGQEARLRCSPMKGHSHVYWYRQLPEEGLKFMVYLQKENIIDESGMPKERFSAEFPKEGPSILRIQQVVRGDSAAYFCASSPPTGQGTYGYTFGSGTRLTVV.

V is TRBV10-3 and J is TRBJ1-1; maybe TRBD1 (5 bases). Trimming shortened V by 10 bases and J by 1 base, and 16 bases separated the two germline ends. CDR1 and CDR2 (germline): ENHRY, SYGVKD. This CDR3 has 14 residues. The CDR3 sequence is CATRITTGNTEAFF. DNA for the CDR3: TGTGCCACACGAATTACCACAGGGAACACTGAAGCTTTCTTT.

The rearrangement uses TRBV5-1 and TRBJ1-1; maybe TRBD1 (5 bases). The V gene's germline CDR1 is SGHRS and CDR2 YFSETQ. CDR3 length: 13 residues. Trimming took off 2 bases at V and 3 bases at J, with 8 bases between the two ends. Here the CDR3 reads CASSFQGDTEAFF. For the CDR3, the DNA is TGCGCCAGCAGCTTCCAGGGCGACACTGAAGCTTTCTTT.

The rearrangement joins TRBV5-1 to TRBJ1-1; possibly TRBD1 for D (6 bases). The V end lost 6 bases, the J end lost 0 bases, and 9 bases lay between the germline ends. CDR1 is SGHRS and CDR2 is YFSETQ in the germline V gene. There are 13 residues in the CDR3. In DNA form, the CDR3 reads TGCGCCAGCAAGAGGGGGATGAACACTGAAGCTTTCTTT. Translation: CASKRGMNTEAFF.

The chain has TRBV7-9 and TRBJ1-1, with D possibly TRBD1 on 5 matching bases. Germline V gene lookup returns CDR1 SEHNR and CDR2 FQNEAQ (reference sequence). The CDR3 runs 15 residues. The V gene lost 2 bases and the J gene lost 1 base, with 11 bases spanning the gap. The CDR3 DNA reads TGTGCCAGCAGCTTAATTCCCCAGGGGAACACTGAAGCTTTCTTT. As protein: CASSLIPQGNTEAFF.

The chain carries TRBV27 and TRBJ2-7, with 8 nucleotides matching TRBD1. J lost 2 bases, V lost 1 base, and 4 bases had no gene match. This CDR3 has 15 amino acids. Germline assignment: CDR1 MNHEY and CDR2 SMNVEV (reference sequence). This CDR3 reads CASSLFRTGPYEQYF. The CDR3 DNA follows: TGTGCCAGCAGTTTATTTAGGACAGGGCCCTACGAGCAGTACTTC.